The rows below give T cell receptor beta chains drawn from one sample of a study of T cell responses to AZD1222 COVID-19 vaccine. TCRdb's copy holds only in-frame clones and misses some; the assay was immunoSEQ multiplex PCR. The sample shows 30,000 to 35,000 clones, roughly 74% of them seen only once. Sequencing was performed on peripheral blood, taken 28 days after the second AZD1222 dose. The receptors come from an adult who received the AZD1222 COVID-19 vaccine. Both conserved end residues are part of each CDR3. Each record gives: V gene, J gene, CDR3 length, clone size, D gene, CDR3 protein, CDR3 DNA. The D gene is left open where the match is weak. Some rows have no size entry. The others give once, few or many, or a class for an expanded clone.

>TRBV6-4|TRBJ1-2|14|NA|TRBD1
CASRGQGANYGYTF
TGTGCCAGCAGAGGACAGGGGGCTAACTATGGCTACACCTTC
>TRBV7-2|TRBJ2-5|14|NA|NA
CASRLTGPGKTQYF
TGTGCCAGCAGACTAACAGGCCCGGGAAAGACCCAGTACTTC
>TRBV4-2|TRBJ2-1|16|NA|TRBD2
CASSQEGAGGGNEQFF
TGTGCCAGCAGCCAAGAAGGGGCGGGAGGGGGGAATGAGCAGTTCTTC
>TRBV7-2|TRBJ1-6|15|NA|NA
CARGALPGEDSPLHF
TGTGCCAGGGGGGCTTTACCAGGGGAGGATTCACCCCTCCACTTT
>TRBV11-2|TRBJ2-3|14|few|NA
CASSLSSLTDTQYF
TGTGCCAGCAGCCTCTCGTCCTTAACAGATACGCAGTATTTT
>TRBV6-2/TRBV6-3|TRBJ1-5|17|NA|NA
CASSYTGGSYSNQPQHF
TGTGCCAGCAGTTACACTGGGGGGTCCTATAGCAATCAGCCCCAGCATTTT
>TRBV21-1|TRBJ2-2|19|NA|NA
CASSKVTDRTFANTGELFF
TGTGCCAGCAGCAAAGTAACGGACAGAACGTTCGCGAACACCGGGGAGCTGTTTTTT
>TRBV7-8|TRBJ1-4|15|NA|NA
CASSLVWVTGEKLFF
TGTGCCAGCAGCTTAGTATGGGTTACTGGTGAAAAACTGTTTTTT
>TRBV5-4|TRBJ2-1|13|NA|TRBD1
CASSPGQDPFLFF
TGTGCCAGCAGCCCCGGACAGGATCCATTTCTGTTCTTC
>TRBV24-1|TRBJ1-1|15|few|NA
CATRSTTGMNTEAFF
TGTGCCACCCGATCCACCACCGGGATGAACACTGAAGCTTTCTTT
>TRBV28|TRBJ2-1|14|NA|NA
CASSFPTRGNEQFF
TGTGCCAGCAGTTTCCCCACCCGGGGCAATGAGCAGTTCTTC
>TRBV5-4|TRBJ1-1|15|once|TRBD1
CASSFRDRQNTEAFF
TGTGCCAGCAGCTTCCGGGACAGACAGAACACTGAAGCTTTCTTT
>TRBV3-1/TRBV3-2|TRBJ2-3|18|NA|TRBD2
CASSQGMASGGGTDTQYF
TGTGCCAGCAGCCAAGGAATGGCTAGCGGGGGGGGGACAGATACGCAGTATTTT
>TRBV9|TRBJ1-5|15|NA|TRBD1
CASSGGTGGGQPQHF
TGTGCCAGCAGCGGGGGGACAGGGGGCGGTCAGCCCCAGCATTTT
>TRBV5-1|TRBJ1-2|13|NA|NA
CASSLQSYYGYTF
TGCGCCAGCAGCTTGCAATCCTACTATGGCTACACCTTC
>TRBV6-1|TRBJ1-1|14|NA|NA
CASSEALRAGQAFF
TGTGCCAGCAGTGAAGCGCTTCGAGCTGGGCAAGCTTTCTTT
>TRBV27|TRBJ1-6|14|once|NA
CASSPTGHNSPLHF
TGTGCCAGCAGTCCAACAGGTCATAATTCACCCCTCCACTTT
>TRBV4-1|TRBJ1-6|21|NA|TRBD1
CASSQKGDRGLLGIPNSPLHF
TGCGCCAGCAGCCAAAAGGGGGACAGGGGGTTATTGGGAATTCCTAATTCACCCCTCCACTTT
>TRBV7-8|TRBJ1-5|13|once|NA
CASSRTGDQPQHF
TGTGCCAGCAGCCGAACAGGAGATCAGCCCCAGCATTTT
>TRBV24-1|TRBJ2-7|11|NA|NA
CATRGGYEQYF
TGTGCCACCAGAGGCGGCTACGAGCAGTACTTC
>TRBV29-1|TRBJ1-1|15|NA|NA
CSVEDAGAGNTEAFF
TGCAGCGTTGAAGATGCCGGAGCTGGGAACACTGAAGCTTTCTTT
>TRBV5-4|TRBJ2-2|15|NA|TRBD2
CASSLGLAGPGELFF
TGTGCCAGCAGCCTAGGACTAGCGGGGCCCGGGGAGCTGTTTTTT